Shown below are 23 T cell receptor beta chains from a single sample sequenced in a study of CD8+ T cells in alopecia areata. RNA, once extracted, was reverse transcribed into cDNA for use as the sequencing template. TCRdb's table, derived via immunoSEQ multiplex PCR, lists solely in-frame clones and lacks some. In the table there are 25,000 or so clones, 40% to 65% of which are singletons. The sample consisted of NKG2D-high CD8+ T cells sorted from blood. The receptor source for this set is a human donor with alopecia areata.

A single count supports this clone. The V and J genes are TRBV4-1 and TRBJ1-5; no clear D. The germline V and J ends were trimmed by 2 bases and 0 bases, with 8 bases remaining between them. The CDR3 extends over 15 amino acids. The germline gives CDR1 MGHRA, CDR2 YSYEKL. CDR3 DNA: TGCGCCAGCAGCCAAAGTGACATTAGCAATCAGCCCCAGCATTTT. This encodes CASSQSDISNQPQHF.

This clone has just a few counts. This chain uses TRBV28 with TRBJ1-2; D gene uncertain. Germline V gene lookup returns CDR1 MDHEN and CDR2 SYDVKM. Trimming cost V 1 base and J 7 bases, with 10 bases left between them. This CDR3 contains 13 residues. CDR3 nucleotide sequence: TGTGCCAGCAGTTTATCGGAGGGTCTTGGCTACACCTTC. Translated, it gives CASSLSEGLGYTF.

The chain is built from TRBV7-3 and TRBJ2-3; 13 nucleotides line up with TRBD2. Unmatched junction bases numbered 7, after V lost 6 bases and J lost 4 bases. The CDR3 runs 16 residues. Germline CDR1 SGHTA, CDR2 FQGTGA. CDR3 sequence reads: CASRHGLAGAADTQYF. CDR3 in DNA: TGTGCCAGCAGACACGGACTAGCGGGAGCTGCAGATACGCAGTATTTT.

The chain joins TRBV19 to TRBJ1-1, with 7 positions matching TRBD1. CDR3 length equals 15 residues. V was pared by 6 bases and J by 1 base, with 8 bases of the junction left unmatched. From germline, CDR1 is LNHDA and CDR2 SQIVND (reference sequence). CDR3 loop: CASSIFGTANTEAFF. The CDR3 DNA reads as TGTGCCAGTAGCATATTCGGGACAGCGAACACTGAAGCTTTCTTT.

The V gene is TRBV6-1, the J gene TRBJ2-3; 8 bases agree with TRBD1. The junction had 13 bases not matched to a gene; V was cut back by 1 base and J by 4 bases. The CDR3 is 18 residues long. The germline gives CDR1 MNHNS, CDR2 SASEGT. The CDR3 reads CASSEGVLGQARPDTQYF. The CDR3 bases are TGTGCCAGCAGTGAAGGGGTTTTGGGACAGGCGAGACCAGATACGCAGTATTTT.

As regards this clone: Other nucleotide sequences from this sample produce the same CDR3. This rearrangement joins TRBV9 to TRBJ2-2, with TRBD1 as a possible D gene (5 bases). CDR1 is SGDLS, CDR2 YYNGEE, per germline. This CDR3 is 14 amino acids long. Trimming took off 1 base at V and 5 bases at J, with 9 bases between the two ends. CDR3 loop: CASSVRGQTGELFF. CDR3 nucleotide sequence: TGTGCCAGCAGCGTAAGGGGTCAAACCGGGGAGCTGTTTTTT.

The DNA of the CDR3 is TGTGCCAGCAGTGACGCGGTAGACAGGGGGACGTACGAGCAGTACTTC. Its protein is CASSDAVDRGTYEQYF. The gene calls are TRBV6-4 and TRBJ2-7, with 9 bases that match TRBD1. The V gene's germline CDR1 is MRHNA and CDR2 SNTAGT. V lost 2 bases and J lost 4; bases outside the gene matches: 9. The CDR3 loop spans 16 amino acids.

V is TRBV5-5 and J is TRBJ2-1, with no clear D. The CDR3 runs to 11 residues. V gave up 2 bases and J gave up 9 bases, with 6 bases separating them. CDR1 is SGHKS, CDR2 YYEKEE, per germline (reference sequence). The CDR3: CASSFRIEQFF. The CDR3 DNA follows: TGTGCCAGCAGCTTTCGAATTGAGCAGTTCTTC.

The chain is built from TRBV27 and TRBJ2-1, with TRBD2 matching over 8 bases. The CDR3 totals 14 residues. With 3 bases clipped from V and 9 bases from J, the junction kept 7 bases outside the gene matches. CDR1 MNHEY and CDR2 SMNVEV come from the germline V gene (reference sequence). CDR3 sequence: CASSLGSGIGEQFF. In nucleotides, the CDR3 is TGTGCCAGCAGTTTGGGTAGCGGGATCGGTGAGCAGTTCTTC.

To note about this clone: The same CDR3 also results from other DNA sequences found in this sample. V and J are TRBV25-1 and TRBJ2-1; D is perhaps TRBD2 (5 bases). This CDR3 contains 11 residues. Germline V gene sequence: CDR1 MGHDK, CDR2 SYGVNS. The V end was cut by 4 bases, the J end by 8 bases, with 6 bases between. The CDR3 spells CASSVGDEQFF. The CDR3 nucleotides read TGTGCCAGCAGTGTCGGGGATGAGCAGTTCTTC. The whole variable domain, filled in from reference TRBV25-1 and TRBJ2-1, reads EADIYQTPRYLVIGTGKKITLECSQTMGHDKMYWYQQDPGMELHLIHYSYGVNSTEKGDLSSESTVSRIRTEHFPLTLESARPSHTSQYLCASSVGDEQFFGPGTRLTVL.

The chain uses TRBV28 and TRBJ2-7; tentative D call: TRBD1 (6 bases). Trimming removed 5 bases at V and 4 bases at J, with 21 bases between. The CDR3 length is 16 residues. CDR1 MDHEN and CDR2 SYDVKM come from the germline V gene. The DNA for the CDR3 is TGTGCCAGCAGTCCCCCGGTCGGGTCAGGGGAATACGAGCAGTACTTC. It translates to CASSPPVGSGEYEQYF.

The J gene is TRBJ1-1, the V gene TRBV15; no reliable D call. The CDR3 has 12 amino acids. Germline V gene data show CDR1 as LNHNV and CDR2 as YYDKDF (reference sequence). The V and J ends lost 3 bases and 7 bases respectively, with 9 bases between them. The CDR3 loop is CATSSTAREAFF. The DNA of the CDR3 is TGTGCCACCAGCAGCACGGCCCGTGAAGCTTTCTTT. Full variable domain (missing parts from reference TRBV15 and TRBJ1-1): DAMVIQNPRYQVTQFGKPVTLSCSQTLNHNVMYWYQQKSSQAPKLLFHYYDKDFNNEADTPDNFQSRRPNTSFCFLDIRSPGLGDTAMYLCATSSTAREAFFGQGTRLTVV.

J is TRBJ2-7 and V is TRBV5-1, with 10 bases that match TRBD1. The V and J ends lost 4 bases and 6 bases, in that order; junction bases with no gene match: 7. This CDR3 region has 14 residues. CDR1 SGHRS and CDR2 YFSETQ come from the germline V gene. CDR3 DNA sequence: TGCGCCAGCAGCGGTACGGGACAGGGGACCGAGCAGTACTTC. Its translation is CASSGTGQGTEQYF.

This clone was counted only a few times. The chain is built from TRBV6-5 and TRBJ1-1; D unresolved. CDR3 length: 12 amino acids. V gave up 0 bases and J gave up 7 bases, with 6 bases separating them. Germline loops: CDR1 MNHEY, CDR2 SVGAGI. CDR3 in DNA: TGTGCCAGCAGTTACTCATCGGGTGAAGCTTTCTTT. Its translation: CASSYSSGEAFF.

This clone has just a few counts. CDR3 amino acids: CASSFRETQYF. For the CDR3, the DNA is TGTGCCAGCAGCTTTCGAGAGACCCAGTACTTC. The chain employs TRBV7-2 and TRBJ2-5; D uncertain. CDR1 and CDR2 (germline): SGHTA, FQGNSA. Between the trimmed V and J ends, which lost 3 bases and 4 bases, there was a span of 3 bases. The CDR3 runs 11 residues. The full variable domain, with the rest looked up from reference TRBV7-2 and TRBJ2-5, is GAGVSQSPSNKVTEKGKDVELRCDPISGHTALYWYRQSLGQGLEFLIYFQGNSAPDKSGLPSDRFSAERTGGSVSTLTIQRTQQEDSAVYLCASSFRETQYFGPGTRLLVL.

The sample holds a few counts of this clone. This sequence joins TRBV4-1 and TRBJ2-7; D tentatively reads TRBD1 or TRBD2 (6 bases each). The CDR3 is 17 amino acids. Germline CDR1 is MGHRA and CDR2 is YSYEKL. V lost 1 base and J 0 bases, leaving 16 bases between the germline ends. The CDR3 nucleotides read TGCGCCAGCAGCCAAGTTGTAGTGAGGGGGGACTCCTACGAGCAGTACTTC. Translating gives CASSQVVVRGDSYEQYF.

This clone has just a few counts. In nucleotides, the CDR3 is TGTGCCAGCAGCTCACACAGGGGGAGCCAGTATGGCTACACCTTC. Protein: CASSSHRGSQYGYTF. This rearrangement joins TRBV7-8 to TRBJ1-2; TRBD1 aligns across 8 bases. This CDR3 contains 15 residues. The germline CDR1 and CDR2 sequences are SGHVS and FQNEAQ. J lost 5 bases, V lost 4 bases, and 9 bases had no gene match.

V and J are TRBV7-9 and TRBJ1-4; D is unclear. V lost 3 bases and J lost 12, with 17 bases in between. The V gene's germline CDR1 is SEHNR and CDR2 FQNEAQ (reference sequence). The CDR3 sequence is 14 residues long. The chain's CDR3 is CASSFAMAGLELFF. CDR3 bases: TGTGCCAGCAGCTTTGCGATGGCGGGGTTGGAACTGTTTTTT.

This sequence joins TRBV4-1 and TRBJ2-2, with D possibly being TRBD2 (5 bases). Germline V lookup: CDR1 MGHRA, CDR2 YSYEKL. The V end lost 4 bases, the J end lost 3 bases, and 12 bases lay between the germline ends. This CDR3 is 15 amino acids long. CDR3 in DNA: TGCGCCAGCAGCCCCGGGAACTCGTACACCGGGGAGCTGTTTTTT. This codes for CASSPGNSYTGELFF.

The V and J genes are TRBV5-1 and TRBJ2-1; D gene ambiguous. V was trimmed by 0 bases and J by 9 bases, leaving 10 bases between them. The CDR3 has 13 residues. CDR1 is SGHRS and CDR2 is YFSETQ in the germline V gene. This chain's CDR3 is CASSLGGSGEQFF. The CDR3 DNA reads as TGCGCCAGCAGCTTGGGAGGCTCGGGTGAGCAGTTCTTC.

The chain recombines TRBV6-1 with TRBJ1-2; no clear D gene. The germline V and J ends were trimmed by 1 base and 4 bases, with 13 bases remaining between them. The CDR3 is made up of 15 amino acids. Germline loops: CDR1 MNHNS, CDR2 SASEGT. CDR3 bases: TGTGCCAGCAGTGAAGGCGGTAGGGTAGGCTATGGCTACACCTTC. This sequence encodes CASSEGGRVGYGYTF.

This clone was observed a few times. The genes are TRBV4-1 and TRBJ2-3; D could derive from TRBD1 or TRBD2 (5 bases each). This CDR3 is built from 14 residues. V was shortened by 1 base and J by 2 bases, with 7 bases between the two germline ends. Germline V gene lookup returns CDR1 MGHRA and CDR2 YSYEKL. DNA for the CDR3: TGCGCCAGCAGCCAAGGGGGGACCACAGATACGCAGTATTTT. Its protein is CASSQGGTTDTQYF.

The V call is TRBV10-3, the J call TRBJ2-7, with D possibly being TRBD1 or TRBD2 (6 bases each). Trimming left V 3 bases short and J 4 bases short, with 16 bases between. CDR1 is ENHRY and CDR2 is SYGVKD in the germline V gene. The CDR3 contains 15 residues. The CDR3 loop reads CAISDLGGKGYEQYF. The CDR3 region has the DNA TGTGCCATCAGTGATTTGGGGGGCAAAGGGTACGAGCAGTACTTC.